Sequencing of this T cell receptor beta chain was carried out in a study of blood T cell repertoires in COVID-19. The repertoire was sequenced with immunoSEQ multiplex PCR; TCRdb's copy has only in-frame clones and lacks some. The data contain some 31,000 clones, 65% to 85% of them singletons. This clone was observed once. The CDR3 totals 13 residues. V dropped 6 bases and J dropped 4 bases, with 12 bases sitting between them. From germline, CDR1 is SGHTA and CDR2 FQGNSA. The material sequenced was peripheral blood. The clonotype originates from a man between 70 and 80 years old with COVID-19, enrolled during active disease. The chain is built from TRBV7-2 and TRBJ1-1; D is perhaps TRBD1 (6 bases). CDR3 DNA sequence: TGTGCCAGCAGGTTACAGGGATCCACTGAAGCTTTCTTT. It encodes CASRLQGSTEAFF.